Listed below are T cell receptor beta chains from one sample, sequenced in a study of T-cell memory formation after mild COVID-19. Via MiXCR, TCRdb re-called the 5' RACE reads, giving one row per CDR3 protein. Of around 180,000 distinct CDR3 sequences listed, about 18% were seen once; the top ten hold roughly 4.3%. Input material: PBMCs or a T cell subset sorted from them (not recorded which). The receptors stem from a man between 18 and 29 years old who had mild COVID-19 (a few samples of this study predate the infection). Cell type and time point are not known. Each CDR3 is given with its conserved first and last residue. The D gene is left open where the match is weak. Not all rows give a size; the values are once, few, many and, for expanded clones, a class.

V: TRBV20-1; J: TRBJ2-7; D: .; size: .; DNA: TGCAGTGCTAGCAAGTTCGGTGACACCTACGAGCAGTACTTC; CDR3: CSASKFGDTYEQYF
V: TRBV19; J: TRBJ2-5; D: .; size: few; DNA: TGTGCCAGTAGTATCAAAGAGACCCAGTACTTC; CDR3: CASSIKETQYF
V: TRBV20-1; J: TRBJ2-3; D: .; size: few; DNA: TGCAGTGCTAGAGAGGTCAGCACAGATACGCAGTATTTT; CDR3: CSAREVSTDTQYF
V: TRBV27; J: TRBJ2-3; D: TRBD1; size: .; DNA: TGTGCCAGCACCCCTTCCCCCGGGACAGGGGTCACAGATACGCAGTATTTT; CDR3: CASTPSPGTGVTDTQYF
V: TRBV5-1; J: TRBJ2-1; D: .; size: .; DNA: TGCGCCAGCAGCCAGGGGGGGCTGGCCGAGCAGTTCTTC; CDR3: CASSQGGLAEQFF
V: TRBV6-2/TRBV6-3; J: TRBJ2-1; D: .; size: few; DNA: TGTGCCAGCAGTTACCAGGGGAAGCGGGAGTTCTTC; CDR3: CASSYQGKREFF
V: TRBV12-3/TRBV12-4; J: TRBJ1-1; D: .; size: few; DNA: TGTGCCAGCAGTTTGGGCCTACACGGGGGCACTGAAGCTTTCTTT; CDR3: CASSLGLHGGTEAFF
V: TRBV3-1; J: TRBJ2-5; D: .; size: .; DNA: TGTGCCAGCAGCCAAGAAGGGGGGGAGACCCAGTACTTC; CDR3: CASSQEGGETQYF
V: TRBV12-3/TRBV12-4; J: TRBJ2-3; D: TRBD2; size: once; DNA: TGTGCCAGCAGCCCTCGACTAGCGGGCACAGATACGAAGTATTTT; CDR3: CASSPRLAGTDTKYF
V: TRBV5-1; J: TRBJ2-6; D: .; size: few; DNA: TGCGCCAGCAGCTTCAACTCTGGGGCCAACGTCCTGACTTTC; CDR3: CASSFNSGANVLTF
V: TRBV7-2; J: TRBJ2-5; D: .; size: .; DNA: TGTGCCAGCAGCTTAGAGCTGAGGGGGGTCCAGTACTTC; CDR3: CASSLELRGVQYF
V: TRBV3-1; J: TRBJ1-3; D: TRBD1; size: .; DNA: TGTGCCAGCAGTCACCCGGGACAGTCGATGGGATACTCTGGAAACACCATATATTTT; CDR3: CASSHPGQSMGYSGNTIYF
V: TRBV9; J: TRBJ2-3; D: .; size: few; DNA: TGTGCCAGCAGCGTCCAGACAGGTACGCAGTATTTT; CDR3: CASSVQTGTQYF
V: TRBV2; J: TRBJ2-3; D: .; size: .; DNA: TGTGCCGGGACCCCCCCGGGGACTAGCACAGATACGCAGTATTTT; CDR3: CAGTPPGTSTDTQYF
V: TRBV7-9; J: TRBJ1-3; D: .; size: few; DNA: TGTGCCAGCAGCCAGGGGCAGGGACTTATCTCTGGAAACACCATATATTTT; CDR3: CASSQGQGLISGNTIYF
V: TRBV5-1; J: TRBJ1-2; D: TRBD1; size: few; DNA: TGCGCCAGCAGCGCCGGGACAGGGAGTTTGCCTAACTATGGCTACACCTTC; CDR3: CASSAGTGSLPNYGYTF
V: TRBV7-9; J: TRBJ2-2; D: TRBD2; size: .; DNA: TGTGCCAGCAGCCCACCGCTCAGCGGGGGGTTCGGGGAGCTGTTTTTT; CDR3: CASSPPLSGGFGELFF
V: TRBV20-1; J: TRBJ2-5; D: TRBD2; size: .; DNA: TGCAGTGCTAGGTCCCTAGCGGGGGGCGAGACCCAGTACTTC; CDR3: CSARSLAGGETQYF
V: TRBV12-3/TRBV12-4; J: TRBJ2-3; D: .; size: many; DNA: TGTGCCAGCAGCCCCCCCGTCAGCACTAGCACAGATACGCAGTATTTT; CDR3: CASSPPVSTSTDTQYF
V: TRBV7-8; J: TRBJ2-2; D: TRBD1; size: many; DNA: TGTGCCAGCAGATTAAGAACAGGCAGGGGGCTGCGTTTAGACACCGGGGAGCTGTTTTTT; CDR3: CASRLRTGRGLRLDTGELFF
V: TRBV11-3; J: TRBJ1-1; D: .; size: .; DNA: TGTGCCAGCAGCTTAGAGGAGGACACTGAAGCTTTCTTT; CDR3: CASSLEEDTEAFF
V: TRBV11-3; J: TRBJ2-1; D: .; size: few; DNA: TGTGCCAGCAGCCCGGGTGCCGGGTTGGGGAATGAGCAGTTCTTC; CDR3: CASSPGAGLGNEQFF
V: TRBV30; J: TRBJ2-5; D: TRBD1; size: few; DNA: TGTGCCTGGGCAGGTGGCAGGGGGCTAGAGACCCAGTACTTC; CDR3: CAWAGGRGLETQYF
V: TRBV7-9; J: TRBJ1-2; D: TRBD1; size: few; DNA: TGTGCCAGCAGCCCAACAGGGGGCGTCGGCTACACCTTC; CDR3: CASSPTGGVGYTF
V: TRBV6-2/TRBV6-3; J: TRBJ1-5; D: .; size: .; DNA: TGTGCCAGCAGACCCCGGACGGGAAGCAATCAGCCCCAGCATTTT; CDR3: CASRPRTGSNQPQHF
V: TRBV2; J: TRBJ2-2; D: TRBD1; size: few; DNA: TGTGCCAGCAGGCTGGACAGGCGGAACACCGGGGAGCTGTTTTTT; CDR3: CASRLDRRNTGELFF
V: TRBV18; J: TRBJ2-4; D: TRBD1; size: .; DNA: TGTGCCAGCTCAAGAGATACAGGGGGGATGGACATTCAGTACTTC; CDR3: CASSRDTGGMDIQYF
V: TRBV6-1; J: TRBJ2-7; D: .; size: .; DNA: TGTGCCAGCAGTGAAGCGGGTGGACACCAGTACGAGCAGTACTTC; CDR3: CASSEAGGHQYEQYF
V: TRBV6-6; J: TRBJ1-2; D: .; size: few; DNA: TGTGCCAGCAGTGGGGGGCAGTCCCTCGCCTTCTATGGCTACACCTTC; CDR3: CASSGGQSLAFYGYTF